A selection of T cell receptor beta chains follows, all from one sample in a study of cytomegalovirus exposure and HLA in healthy donors. Repertoires were generated with immunoSEQ multiplex PCR, while TCRdb's copy carries only in-frame clones and drops some. The table lists 140,000 or so clones, approximately 67% of them singletons. The sequencing input was PBMCs. These receptor sequences come from a woman aged 55-70 years in good health and CMV-seronegative. Each CDR3 is given with its conserved first and last residue. The D gene is left open where the match is weak. Clone size is given for some rows only: seen once, a few or many times, or a class if the clone is expanded.

J	V	D	length	size	CDR3	DNA
TRBJ2-1	TRBV4-2	TRBD2	16	.	CASSQEGLAGYNEQFF	TGTGCCAGCAGCCAAGAAGGACTAGCGGGGTACAATGAGCAGTTCTTC
TRBJ2-3	TRBV27	.	14	once	CASRWLASTDTQYF	TGTGCCAGCAGATGGCTAGCGAGCACAGATACGCAGTATTTT
TRBJ1-5	TRBV7-8	TRBD1	17	.	CASSSSADRDSNQPQHF	TGTGCCAGCAGCTCATCGGCCGACAGGGATAGCAATCAGCCCCAGCATTTT
TRBJ2-7	TRBV5-6	.	14	.	CASSLRRFSYEQYF	TGTGCCAGCAGCTTGAGGCGGTTCTCCTACGAGCAGTACTTC
TRBJ2-5	TRBV5-6	.	14	.	CASSLGLLQETQYF	TGTGCCAGCAGCTTGGGACTCCTCCAAGAGACCCAGTACTTC
TRBJ2-2	TRBV5-6	.	13	few	CASSLDPAGELFF	TGTGCCAGCAGCTTGGACCCAGCCGGGGAGCTGTTTTTT
TRBJ2-1	TRBV4-2	TRBD2	16	.	CASSQVSPSGHNEQFF	TGTGCCAGCAGCCAAGTCTCTCCTAGCGGACACAATGAGCAGTTCTTC
TRBJ2-7	TRBV19	TRBD1	15	.	CASSRLGQKSYEQYF	TGTGCCAGTAGTCGGCTGGGACAGAAGTCCTACGAGCAGTACTTC
TRBJ2-1	TRBV7-2	TRBD2	19	.	CASSLVASGGSSSYNEQFF	TGTGCCAGCAGCTTAGTAGCTAGCGGGGGATCCTCCTCCTACAATGAGCAGTTCTTC
TRBJ2-7	TRBV28	TRBD2	17	.	CASSLPGLAENSYEQYF	TGTGCCAGCAGTCTCCCGGGACTAGCGGAAAACTCCTACGAGCAGTACTTC
TRBJ1-2	TRBV5-1	TRBD1	15	.	CASSSETGGNYGYTF	TGCGCCAGCAGCAGTGAGACAGGGGGCAACTATGGCTACACCTTC
TRBJ2-5	TRBV7-2	TRBD2	15	.	CASSLSGKVGETQYF	TGTGCCAGCAGCTTAAGCGGGAAAGTAGGAGAGACCCAGTACTTC
TRBJ1-3	TRBV19	TRBD1	16	.	CASSIGTGVSGNTIYF	TGTGCCAGTAGTATCGGGACAGGCGTCTCTGGAAACACCATATATTTT
TRBJ2-6	TRBV5-1	TRBD2	15	few	CASMGGVDGANVLTF	TGCGCCAGCATGGGGGGGGTTGATGGGGCCAACGTCCTGACTTTC
TRBJ2-7	TRBV5-1	TRBD2	16	.	CASSLGIAGGPNEQYF	TGCGCCAGCAGCTTGGGGATAGCGGGGGGTCCCAACGAGCAGTACTTC
TRBJ1-2	TRBV21-1	.	17	.	CASSKPEPTGPNYGYTF	TGTGCCAGCAGCAAACCCGAACCGACAGGGCCAAACTATGGCTACACCTTC
TRBJ2-3	TRBV4-1	TRBD2	19	.	CASSQGPLSGGGHTDTQYF	TGCGCCAGCAGCCAAGGTCCCCTGTCCGGCGGGGGGCACACAGATACGCAGTATTTT
TRBJ2-7	TRBV6-5	TRBD1	13	.	CASSRGTGGEQYF	TGTGCCAGCAGTAGGGGGACAGGGGGCGAGCAGTACTTC
TRBJ2-3	TRBV5-1	.	14	.	CASSIRDSLDTQYF	TGCGCCAGCAGCATCCGGGACTCCCTGGATACGCAGTATTTT
TRBJ1-5	TRBV6-1	.	15	.	CASSEGRNSNQPQHF	TGTGCCAGCAGTGAGGGCAGGAACAGCAATCAGCCCCAGCATTTT
TRBJ2-1	TRBV10-3	TRBD2	16	.	CAISLSGVDAYNEQFF	TGTGCCATCAGCCTTAGCGGGGTTGACGCCTACAATGAGCAGTTCTTC
TRBJ2-6	TRBV29-1	TRBD1	14	.	CSVPTGAGANVLTF	TGCAGCGTTCCGACAGGGGCGGGGGCCAACGTCCTGACTTTC
TRBJ2-5	TRBV7-2	TRBD2	15	few	CASRQLAGGPETQYF	TGTGCCAGCAGACAACTAGCGGGGGGGCCGGAGACCCAGTACTTC
TRBJ2-7	TRBV2	.	13	.	CASTEGGLYEQYF	TGTGCCAGCACCGAGGGTGGGCTCTACGAGCAGTACTTC
TRBJ1-3	TRBV5-6	TRBD1	14	few	CASRSTGTGNTIYF	TGTGCCAGCAGGTCGACAGGGACTGGAAACACCATATATTTT
TRBJ2-1	TRBV7-2	.	15	.	CASSSRDVSYNEQFF	TGTGCCAGCAGCTCCCGGGATGTCTCCTACAATGAGCAGTTCTTC
TRBJ2-2	TRBV28	.	14	.	CASTKGVWTGELFF	TGTGCCAGCACCAAGGGGGTTTGGACCGGGGAGCTGTTTTTT
TRBJ2-2	TRBV4-1	.	15	.	CASSLPRGGTGELFF	TGCGCCAGCAGCCTTCCGCGGGGTGGCACCGGGGAGCTGTTTTTT
TRBJ1-5	TRBV9	.	15	few	CASSPSGYSNQPQHF	TGTGCCAGCAGCCCATCAGGGTATAGCAATCAGCCCCAGCATTTT
TRBJ2-1	TRBV4-2	.	14	.	CASSQGQGGSEQFF	TGTGCCAGCAGCCAAGGACAGGGAGGAAGTGAGCAGTTCTTC
TRBJ2-1	TRBV7-9	.	14	many	CASSLGPRGSEQFF	TGTGCCAGCAGCTTAGGTCCGCGGGGTAGTGAGCAGTTCTTC
TRBJ2-3	TRBV5-8	TRBD1	15	.	CASSFQGAATDTQYF	TGTGCCAGCAGCTTCCAGGGGGCTGCCACAGATACGCAGTATTTT
TRBJ1-5	TRBV28	.	14	.	CASTSLGRDQPQHF	TGTGCCAGCACCTCACTGGGTCGGGATCAGCCCCAGCATTTT
TRBJ1-2	TRBV2	.	13	few	CASSDIPNYGYTF	TGTGCCAGCAGTGACATCCCTAACTATGGCTACACCTTC
TRBJ2-1	TRBV5-1	.	13	.	CASRFNSDNEQFF	TGCGCCAGCAGATTTAATTCGGACAATGAGCAGTTCTTC
TRBJ2-1	TRBV4-2	.	15	few	CASSQEGFTGNEQFF	TGTGCCAGCAGCCAAGAAGGCTTTACGGGCAATGAGCAGTTCTTC
TRBJ2-7	TRBV6-1	TRBD2	15	.	CASSLLAGGSYEQYF	TGTGCCAGCAGTTTGCTAGCGGGGGGTTCCTACGAGCAGTACTTC
TRBJ2-5	TRBV7-2	TRBD2	15	once	CASSFGLAGEETQYF	TGTGCCAGCAGCTTTGGGCTAGCGGGAGAAGAGACCCAGTACTTC
TRBJ1-2	TRBV5-1	TRBD1	17	.	CASSPGTGQSLNYGYTF	TGCGCCAGCAGCCCCGGGACAGGTCAATCTCTTAACTATGGCTACACCTTC
TRBJ2-1	TRBV25-1	.	15	.	CASSPPREWNNEQFF	TGTGCCAGCAGTCCCCCACGGGAATGGAACAATGAGCAGTTCTTC
TRBJ2-3	TRBV27	TRBD2	12	once	CASRSGGYTQYF	TGTGCCAGCAGGTCGGGGGGTTATACGCAGTATTTT
TRBJ1-1	TRBV5-1	.	13	.	CASFLDTNTEAFF	TGCGCCAGCTTTCTGGACACGAACACTGAAGCTTTCTTT
TRBJ2-7	TRBV2	TRBD1	15	.	CASRPGTGPSYEQYF	TGTGCCAGCAGGCCCGGGACAGGACCCTCCTACGAGCAGTACTTC
TRBJ2-1	TRBV7-8	TRBD2	15	once	CASSTTLSGYNEQFF	TGTGCCAGCAGCACAACGCTTAGCGGGTACAATGAGCAGTTCTTC
TRBJ2-5	TRBV2	.	11	.	CASSVRETQYF	TGTGCCAGCAGCGTCAGGGAGACCCAGTACTTC
TRBJ1-2	TRBV4-3	TRBD1	15	.	CASSPTGGGGYGYTF	TGCGCCAGCAGCCCCACAGGGGGCGGGGGCTATGGCTACACCTTC
TRBJ2-3	TRBV25-1	TRBD2	17	few	CASSPSGGPSRPDTQYF	TGTGCCAGCAGTCCCAGCGGGGGGCCGTCCCGCCCAGATACGCAGTATTTT
TRBJ2-1	TRBV9	TRBD2	14	.	CASSVIPSGVEQFF	TGTGCCAGCAGCGTAATCCCTAGCGGGGTTGAGCAGTTCTTC
TRBJ2-1	TRBV2	TRBD2	15	few	CASSRGLAIDNEQFF	TGTGCCAGCAGTCGCGGACTAGCCATCGACAATGAGCAGTTCTTC
TRBJ2-1	TRBV9	TRBD2	17	few	CASSPGGLAGGPNEQFF	TGTGCCAGCAGCCCAGGGGGTCTAGCGGGGGGCCCGAATGAGCAGTTCTTC
TRBJ1-4	TRBV28	.	13	.	CASSLVTGEKLFF	TGTGCCAGCTCGTTGGTGACTGGTGAAAAACTGTTTTTT
TRBJ2-3	TRBV11-2	TRBD2	14	.	CASSSGTRTDTQYF	TGTGCCAGCAGCTCCGGGACTAGAACAGATACGCAGTATTTT